The 7 T cell receptor beta chains below come from one sample, sequenced in a study of CD8 T cells in Susac syndrome. An input of about 0.45 to 1 ug of RNA was subjected to reverse transcription using random hexamers. TCRdb reprocessed the immunoSEQ multiplex PCR reads via MiXCR and lists one record per CDR3 protein. The sample has about 76,000 distinct CDR3 sequences; around 90% are singletons. The sequencing input was CD8+ T cells from PBMCs. These receptors were taken from a human donor with multiple sclerosis.

The genes are TRBV3-1 and TRBJ2-1; tentative D call: TRBD2 (5 bases). This CDR3 comprises 16 residues. V lost 4 bases and J 7 bases, leaving 20 bases between the germline ends. The germline V gene has CDR1 LGHDT and CDR2 YNNKEL (reference sequence). CDR3 in DNA: TGTGCCAGCAGCCCAGGTGGCGGGCGGACCTGGAATGAGCAGTTCTTC. Amino acids: CASSPGGGRTWNEQFF.

The chain uses TRBV21-1 and TRBJ1-1. TRBV21-1 is reported as a pseudogene. The CDR3 runs to 15 residues. The CDR3 region has the DNA TGTGCCAGCAGCAAAGGAGTATTGGAGAACACTGAAGCTTTCTTT. Amino acid sequence: CASSKGVLENTEAFF.

The rearrangement joins TRBV9 to TRBJ2-1; 11 nucleotides line up with TRBD2. V lost 4 bases, J lost 5 bases, and 5 bases stayed unmatched. The V gene's germline CDR1 is SGDLS and CDR2 YYNGEE. CDR3 length equals 15 residues. The CDR3 sequence is CASSSLAGGDNEQFF. In nucleotides, the CDR3 is TGTGCCAGCAGCTCGTTAGCGGGGGGGGACAATGAGCAGTTCTTC. The full variable domain, completed using reference TRBV9 and TRBJ2-1, is DSGVTQTPKHLITATGQRVTLRCSPRSGDLSVYWYQQSLDQGLQFLIQYYNGEERAKGNILERFSAQQFPDLHSELNLSSLELGDSALYFCASSSLAGGDNEQFFGPGTRLTVL.

V and J are TRBV9 and TRBJ2-3; possible D gene TRBD2, 6 bases. The germline CDR1 and CDR2 sequences are SGDLS and YYNGEE. CDR3 length equals 15 residues. The V end was cut by 5 bases, the J end by 3 bases, with 16 bases between. The CDR3 DNA reads as TGTGCCAGCAGGAGTGGGACTCAACGGACAGATACGCAGTATTTT. It encodes CASRSGTQRTDTQYF.

This chain uses TRBV19 with TRBJ2-1, with D tentatively TRBD1 (5 bases). This CDR3 contains 13 residues. V was trimmed by 4 bases and J by 8 bases, leaving 12 bases between them. CDR1 and CDR2 from the germline V gene are LNHDA and SQIVND (reference sequence). The CDR3 nucleotides read TGTGCCAGTAGTAGGCAGGGCGTAGATGAGCAGTTCTTC. The encoded protein is CASSRQGVDEQFF. Full variable domain (rest looked up from reference TRBV19 and TRBJ2-1): DGGITQSPKYLFRKEGQNVTLSCEQNLNHDAMYWYRQDPGQGLRLIYYSQIVNDFQKGDIAEGYSVSREKKESFPLTVTSAQKNPTAFYLCASSRQGVDEQFFGPGTRLTVL.

The chain joins TRBV7-9 to TRBJ2-7; 7 nucleotides match TRBD1. This CDR3 is built from 15 residues. Germline CDR1 reads SEHNR; CDR2 reads FQNEAQ (reference sequence). Trimming at V came to 5 bases and at J to 1 base, leaving 8 bases not matched to a gene. The CDR3 here is CASSPAGGFSYEQYF. The CDR3 nucleotides read TGTGCCAGCAGCCCAGCAGGGGGATTTTCCTACGAGCAGTACTTC. The complete variable domain, with remaining parts taken from reference TRBV7-9 and TRBJ2-7, reads DTGVSQNPRHKITKRGQNVTFRCDPISEHNRLYWYRQTLGQGPEFLTYFQNEAQLEKSRLLSDRFSAERPKGSFSTLEIQRTEQGDSAMYLCASSPAGGFSYEQYFGPGTRLTVT.

Only one count was recorded for this clonotype. The chain couples TRBV27 to TRBJ2-7, with D tentatively TRBD1 (5 bases). V was cut by 0 bases and J by 3 bases, with 15 bases left in between. The CDR3 sequence is 16 residues long. The germline CDR1 and CDR2 sequences are MNHEY and SMNVEV (reference sequence). CDR3: CASSLSSPAGIYEQYF. In DNA form, the CDR3 reads TGTGCCAGCAGTTTATCTTCACCCGCAGGGATCTACGAGCAGTACTTC.